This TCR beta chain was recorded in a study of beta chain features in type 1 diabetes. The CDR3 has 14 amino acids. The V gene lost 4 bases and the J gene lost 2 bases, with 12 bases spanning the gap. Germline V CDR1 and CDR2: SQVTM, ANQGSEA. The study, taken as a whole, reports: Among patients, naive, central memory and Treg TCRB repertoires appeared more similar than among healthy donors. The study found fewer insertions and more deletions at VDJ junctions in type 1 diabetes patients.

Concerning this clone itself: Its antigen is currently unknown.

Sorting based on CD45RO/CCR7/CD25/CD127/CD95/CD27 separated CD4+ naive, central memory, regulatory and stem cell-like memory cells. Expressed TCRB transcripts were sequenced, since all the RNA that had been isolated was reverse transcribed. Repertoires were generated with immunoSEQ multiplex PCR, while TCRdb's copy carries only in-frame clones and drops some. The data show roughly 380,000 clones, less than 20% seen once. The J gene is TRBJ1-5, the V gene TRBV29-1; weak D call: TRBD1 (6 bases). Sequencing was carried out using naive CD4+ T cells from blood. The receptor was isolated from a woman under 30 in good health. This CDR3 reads CSVGGGGGNQPQHF. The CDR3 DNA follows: TGCAGCGTTGGGGGAGGGGGAGGCAATCAGCCCCAGCATTTT. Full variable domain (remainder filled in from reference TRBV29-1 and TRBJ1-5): SAVISQKPSRDICQRGTSLTIQCQVDSQVTMMFWYRQQPGQSLTLIATANQGSEATYESGFVIDKFPISRPNLTFSTLTVSNMSPEDSSIYLCSVGGGGGNQPQHFGDGTRLSIL.